The rows below give T cell receptor beta chains drawn from one sample of a study of T cell repertoires in cytomegalovirus infection. No antigen has been identified for these receptors. TCRdb reprocessed the reads with MiXCR, giving one entry per CDR3 protein. The sample records about half a million distinct CDR3 sequences, about 39% being singletons. Specimen: cultured PBMCs, collected from culture after CMV antigen stimulation. These receptors all stem from a human donor in good health (CMV status not recorded). Some clones in this sample may be carry-over from other donors' samples. Both conserved end residues are part of each CDR3. Each record gives: D gene, clone size, V gene, CDR3 length, J gene, CDR3 DNA, CDR3 protein. D genes are given only for firm matches. Rows give clone size only sometimes, using once, few, many, or a class for an expanded clone.

-	few	TRBV7-9	13	TRBJ2-7	TGTGCCAGCAGTTTCAAGACCGTCTACGAGCAGTACTTC	CASSFKTVYEQYF
TRBD2	many	TRBV7-2	15	TRBJ2-1	TGTGCCAGCAGCTTATGGACTAGCGGGGCCAATGAGCAGTTCTTC	CASSLWTSGANEQFF
TRBD1	many	TRBV7-8	16	TRBJ1-2	TGTGCCAGCAGCTTAGAGGGACAGGAGCTGAACTATGGCTACACCTTC	CASSLEGQELNYGYTF
-	-	TRBV7-2	12	TRBJ2-1	TGTGCCAGCAGCTTCGAAGTAGGTGAGCAGTTCTTC	CASSFEVGEQFF
-	-	TRBV6-1	14	TRBJ2-6	TGTGCCAGCAGTGGAGACTCTGGGGCCAACGTCCTGACTTTC	CASSGDSGANVLTF
TRBD2	few	TRBV7-9	16	TRBJ2-5	TGTGCCAGCAGCTTACGGGGACTAGCGGGTGGAGAGACCCAGTACTTC	CASSLRGLAGGETQYF
-	few	TRBV6-1	11	TRBJ1-1	TGTGCCAGCAGTGATTGGACGGTAGCTTTCTTT	CASSDWTVAFF
-	-	TRBV7-2	14	TRBJ2-3	TGTGCCAGCAGCTTAGCGGGGGCAACAGATACGCAGTCTTTT	CASSLAGATDTQSF
-	-	TRBV20-1	13	TRBJ2-2	TGCAGTGCTAGGAGGTGGGAAACCGGTGAGCTGTTTTTT	CSARRWETGELFF
-	-	TRBV12-3/TRBV12-4	14	TRBJ1-3	TGTGCCAGCCCGCCCGGGGCCGGGGGTTCCACCATATATTTT	CASPPGAGGSTIYF
TRBD2	-	TRBV2	14	TRBJ2-1	TGTGCCGGCTCTCTTTCGAGCGGGGTAGGTGAGCAGTTCTTC	CAGSLSSGVGEQFF
-	-	TRBV7-6	14	TRBJ1-1	TGTGCCAGCAGTTTAGAAGTGGACAACACTGAAGCTTTCTTT	CASSLEVDNTEAFF
TRBD2	-	TRBV7-9	15	TRBJ2-5	TGTGCCAGCAGCAGACGACTAGCGGGGCAAGAGACCCAGTACTTC	CASSRRLAGQETQYF
-	few	TRBV7-6	15	TRBJ2-3	TGTGCCAGCAGCTGGGGACCGAGGGCCCAAGATACGCAGTATTTT	CASSWGPRAQDTQYF
-	-	TRBV4-3	15	TRBJ1-4	TGCGCCAGCAGCCCCGGACGGAGCTCGGGCGAAAAACTGTTTTTT	CASSPGRSSGEKLFF
TRBD1	-	TRBV4-1	18	TRBJ2-2	TGCGCCAGCAGCCATTTGAGGGGACAGGGAGTTGGGACCGGGGAGCTGTTTTTT	CASSHLRGQGVGTGELFF
-	many	TRBV7-2	15	TRBJ1-2	TGTGCCAGCAGCCCCGGGCTAGGGGCAGTCTATGGCTACACCTTC	CASSPGLGAVYGYTF
-	-	TRBV27	15	TRBJ2-1	TGTGCCAGCAGTTTAGGGAGTCCAACCTACAATGAGCAGTTCTTC	CASSLGSPTYNEQFF
TRBD2	-	TRBV7-2	16	TRBJ2-3	TGTGCCAGCAGCTTCCGGTCTGGGGGGGGCACAGATACGCAGTATTTT	CASSFRSGGGTDTQYF
TRBD1	once	TRBV2	15	TRBJ1-4	TGTGCCAGCAGGCCCCAGGGGGTCACTAATGAAAAACTGTTTTTT	CASRPQGVTNEKLFF